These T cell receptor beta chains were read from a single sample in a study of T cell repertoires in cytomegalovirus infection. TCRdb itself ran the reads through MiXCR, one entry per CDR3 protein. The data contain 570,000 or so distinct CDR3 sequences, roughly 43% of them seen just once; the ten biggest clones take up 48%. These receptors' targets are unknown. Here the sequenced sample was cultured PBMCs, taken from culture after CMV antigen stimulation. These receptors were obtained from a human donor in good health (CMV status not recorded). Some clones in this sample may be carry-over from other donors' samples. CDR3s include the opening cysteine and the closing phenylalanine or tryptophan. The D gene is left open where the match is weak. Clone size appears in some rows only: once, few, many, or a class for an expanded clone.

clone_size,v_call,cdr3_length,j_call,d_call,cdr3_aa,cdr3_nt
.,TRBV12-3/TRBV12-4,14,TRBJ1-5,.,CASTPDTVEQPQHF,TGTGCCAGCACCCCCGACACGGTGGAGCAGCCCCAGCATTTT
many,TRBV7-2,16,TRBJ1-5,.,CASSLDSGAWGQPQHF,TGTGCCAGCAGCTTGGACAGTGGCGCTTGGGGGCAGCCCCAGCATTTT
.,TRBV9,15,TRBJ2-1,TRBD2,CASSVGTSGLREQFF,TGTGCCAGCAGCGTCGGGACTAGCGGCCTCCGTGAGCAGTTCTTC
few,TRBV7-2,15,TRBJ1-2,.,CASSPGSRGEYGYTF,TGTGCCAGCAGCCCAGGGTCGCGGGGGGAGTACGGCTACACCTTC
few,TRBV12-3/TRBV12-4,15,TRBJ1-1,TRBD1,CASSLRTGSTTEAFF,TGTGCCAGCAGTTTGCGGACAGGGTCGACGACTGAAGCTTTCTTT
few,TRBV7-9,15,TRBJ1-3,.,CASRSTGFSGNTIYF,TGTGCCAGCAGATCTACAGGGTTCTCTGGAAACACCATATATTTT
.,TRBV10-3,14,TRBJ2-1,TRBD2,CAISELAGGGEQFF,TGTGCCATCAGTGAATTAGCGGGGGGCGGTGAGCAGTTCTTC
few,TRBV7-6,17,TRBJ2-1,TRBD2,CASSLPEGLAVYNEQFF,TGTGCCAGCAGCTTGCCCGAGGGACTAGCGGTATACAATGAGCAGTTCTTC
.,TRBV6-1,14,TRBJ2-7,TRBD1,CASSARDRTYEQYF,TGTGCCAGCAGTGCCCGGGACAGGACCTACGAGCAGTACTTC
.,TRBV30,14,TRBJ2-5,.,CAWSGNSRVETQYF,TGTGCCTGGAGTGGAAACAGCAGGGTTGAGACCCAGTACTTC
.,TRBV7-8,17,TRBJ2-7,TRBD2,CASSPRPRGVSSYEQYF,TGTGCCAGCAGCCCTAGGCCCCGGGGGGTGAGCTCCTACGAGCAGTACTTC
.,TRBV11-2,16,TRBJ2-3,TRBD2,CASSLPVRGTTDTQYF,TGTGCCAGCAGCTTACCCGTGCGGGGGACGACAGATACGCAGTATTTT
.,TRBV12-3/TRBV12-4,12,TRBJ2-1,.,CASSVDGNEQFF,TGTGCCAGCAGTGTGGACGGCAATGAGCAGTTCTTC
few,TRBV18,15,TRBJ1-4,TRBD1,CASSLIGQGLAKLFF,TGTGCCAGCTCTCTGATCGGACAGGGTTTAGCAAAACTGTTTTTT
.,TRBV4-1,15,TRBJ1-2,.,CASSQAGSYVGFDTF,TGCGCCAGCAGCCAAGCGGGGAGCTATGTGGGTTTTGACACCTTC
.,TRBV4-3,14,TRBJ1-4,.,CASSYSRTNEKLFF,TGCGCCAGCAGCTATAGCAGGACTAATGAAAAACTGTTTTTT
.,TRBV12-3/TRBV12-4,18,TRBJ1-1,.,CASSRYPLGGAMNTEAFF,TGTGCCAGCAGTCGCTACCCCTTGGGGGGTGCGATGAACACTGAAGCTTTCTTT
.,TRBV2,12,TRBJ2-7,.,CATAEGGGEQYF,TGTGCCACCGCCGAAGGAGGTGGCGAGCAGTACTTC
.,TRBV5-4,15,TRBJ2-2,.,CASSPWTEPDGELFF,TGTGCCAGCAGCCCTTGGACAGAACCTGATGGGGAGCTGTTTTTT
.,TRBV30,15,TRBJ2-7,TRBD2,CAWSRLAGGMDEQYF,TGTGCCTGGAGTAGACTAGCGGGAGGAATGGACGAGCAGTACTTC
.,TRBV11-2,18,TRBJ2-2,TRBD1,CASSLVLGQGLNTGELFF,TGTGCCAGCAGCTTAGTATTGGGACAGGGTCTAAACACCGGGGAGCTGTTTTTT
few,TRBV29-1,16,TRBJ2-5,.,CSVPSLKLEGMETQYF,TGCAGCGTTCCCTCGCTGAAACTAGAGGGTATGGAGACCCAGTACTTC
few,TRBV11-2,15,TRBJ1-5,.,CASSLGRRSNQPQHF,TGTGCCAGCAGCTTAGGCAGACGATCCAATCAGCCCCAGCATTTT
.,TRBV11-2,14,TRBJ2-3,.,CASSLDIGSDTQYF,TGTGCCAGCAGCTTAGATATCGGCTCAGATACGCAGTATTTT
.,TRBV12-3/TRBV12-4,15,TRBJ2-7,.,CASSLVGVGAYEQYF,TGTGCCAGCAGTTTAGTCGGTGTGGGGGCCTACGAGCAGTACTTC
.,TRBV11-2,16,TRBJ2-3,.,CASSSGGAPRADTQYF,TGTGCCAGCAGCTCCGGAGGGGCGCCCCGGGCAGATACGCAGTATTTT
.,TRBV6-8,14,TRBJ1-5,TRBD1,CASSRNRGGQPQHF,TGTGCCAGCAGTAGGAACAGGGGAGGTCAGCCCCAGCATTTT
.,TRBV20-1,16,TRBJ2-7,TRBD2,CSARPPLAVSSYEQYF,TGCAGTGCTAGACCCCCGCTAGCGGTAAGCTCCTACGAGCAGTACTTC
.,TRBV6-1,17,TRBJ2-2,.,CASSDVWGDTNTGELFF,TGTGCCAGCAGTGACGTCTGGGGGGACACGAACACCGGGGAGCTGTTTTTT
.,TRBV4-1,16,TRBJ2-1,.,CASSQGRVIVYNEQFF,TGCGCCAGCAGCCAAGGGAGGGTTATCGTCTACAATGAGCAGTTCTTC
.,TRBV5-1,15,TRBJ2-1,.,CASSLRTAGDNEQFF,TGCGCCAGCAGCTTAAGAACGGCAGGGGACAATGAGCAGTTCTTC
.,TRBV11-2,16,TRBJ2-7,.,CASSLDLGQGYYEQYF,TGTGCCAGCAGCTTAGATCTCGGCCAGGGGTACTACGAGCAGTACTTC
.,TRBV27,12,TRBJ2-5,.,CASRRTTGTQYF,TGTGCCAGCAGAAGGACTACAGGGACCCAGTACTTC
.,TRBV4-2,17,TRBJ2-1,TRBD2,CASSQRPSGGSYNEQFF,TGTGCCAGCAGCCAGAGACCTAGCGGGGGTTCCTACAATGAGCAGTTCTTC
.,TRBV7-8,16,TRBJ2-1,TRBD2,CASSFKGTSGGPEQFF,TGTGCCAGCAGCTTCAAGGGGACTAGCGGGGGGCCTGAGCAGTTCTTC
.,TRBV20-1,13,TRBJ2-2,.,CSASGTNTGELFF,TGCAGTGCCTCTGGTACCAACACCGGGGAGCTGTTTTTT
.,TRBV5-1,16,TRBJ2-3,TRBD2,CASSSGLAGRADTQYF,TGCGCCAGCAGCTCGGGACTAGCGGGGCGGGCAGATACGCAGTATTTT
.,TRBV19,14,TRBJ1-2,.,CASSSEGDGYGYTF,TGTGCCAGTAGTTCCGAGGGGGATGGCTATGGCTACACCTTC
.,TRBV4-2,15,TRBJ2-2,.,CASSQEIVSAGELFF,TGTGCCAGCAGCCAAGAAATAGTGAGCGCCGGGGAGCTGTTTTTT
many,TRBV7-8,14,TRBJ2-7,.,CASSLLSGGYEQYF,TGTGCCAGCAGCTTACTTTCCGGGGGCTACGAGCAGTACTTC
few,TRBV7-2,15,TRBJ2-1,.,CASSLAGLAYNEQFF,TGTGCCAGCAGCTTGGCAGGGCTGGCCTACAATGAGCAGTTCTTC
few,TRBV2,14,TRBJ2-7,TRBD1,CASSRTGLLYEQYF,TGTGCCAGCAGCCGGACAGGCCTGCTATACGAGCAGTACTTC
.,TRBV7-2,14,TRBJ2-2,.,CASSLVFNTGELFF,TGTGCCAGCAGCTTAGTATTTAACACCGGGGAGCTGTTTTTT
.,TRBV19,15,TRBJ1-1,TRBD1,CASSIDGTGNTEAFF,TGTGCCAGTAGTATAGATGGGACAGGGAACACTGAAGCTTTCTTT
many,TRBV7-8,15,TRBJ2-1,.,CASSSKRVGRQRQFF,TGTGCCAGCAGCTCTAAACGTGTGGGACGCCAGCGGCAGTTCTTC
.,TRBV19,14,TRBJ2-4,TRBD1,CASQDRGRIDIQYF,TGTGCCAGCCAGGACAGGGGGCGCATCGACATTCAGTACTTC
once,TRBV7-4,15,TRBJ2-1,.,CASSLPWGSWNEQFF,TGTGCCAGCAGCTTACCTTGGGGTTCGTGGAATGAGCAGTTCTTC
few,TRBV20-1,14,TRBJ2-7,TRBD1,CSAADRVLTYEQYF,TGCAGTGCTGCAGACAGGGTCCTAACCTACGAGCAGTACTTC
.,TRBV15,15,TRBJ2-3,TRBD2,CATSGRLAGLDTQYF,TGTGCCACCAGCGGCCGACTAGCGGGACTAGATACGCAGTATTTT
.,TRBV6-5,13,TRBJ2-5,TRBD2,CASKIAGQETQYF,TGTGCCAGCAAGATAGCGGGACAAGAGACCCAGTACTTC
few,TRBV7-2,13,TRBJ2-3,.,CASSFASLDTQYF,TGTGCCAGCAGCTTTGCTTCACTAGATACGCAGTATTTT
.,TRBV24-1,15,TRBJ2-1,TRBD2,CATSGVSGRVHEQFF,TGTGCCACCAGTGGGGTAAGCGGGAGGGTCCATGAGCAGTTCTTC